These 18 T cell receptor beta chains were sequenced from one sample in a study of blood T cell repertoires in COVID-19. TCRdb's copy holds only in-frame clones and misses some; the assay was immunoSEQ multiplex PCR. This sample has 220,000 or so clones, with around 89% found just once. Sequencing was carried out using PBMCs or T cells enriched from blood (not recorded which). Receptor source: a woman aged 18-29 years in a cohort exposed to, infected with or recovered from COVID-19 (not recorded which).

The V gene is TRBV4-1, the J gene TRBJ2-1, with D possibly TRBD1 on 6 matching bases. The germline V gene has CDR1 MGHRA and CDR2 YSYEKL. There are 14 residues in the CDR3. The germline V and J ends were trimmed by 4 bases and 5 bases, with 12 bases remaining between them. Here the CDR3 reads CASSRQAGDNEQFF. As DNA, the CDR3 is TGCGCCAGCAGCCGACAGGCCGGTGACAATGAGCAGTTCTTC.

The V gene is TRBV24-1, the J gene TRBJ2-3, with 11 bases identical to TRBD2. V shed 7 bases and J 5 bases; nucleotides not matched to a gene: 7. CDR1 is KGHDR and CDR2 is SFDVKD in the germline V gene. This CDR3 is 15 amino acids long. CDR3 residues: CATSDPGLAEDTQYF. DNA for the CDR3: TGTGCCACCAGCGATCCGGGACTAGCGGAAGATACGCAGTATTTT.

This clone was found once. The rearrangement joins TRBV7-3 to TRBJ1-1, with D possibly TRBD1 on 5 matching bases. CDR1 and CDR2 from the germline V gene are SGHTA and FQGTGA. The CDR3 extends over 14 amino acids. The germline V and J ends were trimmed by 4 bases and 1 base, with 10 bases remaining between them. CDR3 in DNA: TGTGCCAGCAGCTCCCAGGGCACGAACACTGAAGCTTTCTTT. This codes for CASSSQGTNTEAFF.

The chain recombines TRBV19 with TRBJ2-5, with TRBD1 matching 9 bases. Trimming removed 4 bases from V and 5 bases from J; junction bases left unmatched: 11. CDR1 and CDR2 from the germline V gene are LNHDA and SQIVND (reference sequence). This CDR3 contains 16 residues. This CDR3 is CASSTSGQGGMETQYF. As DNA, the CDR3 is TGTGCCAGTAGTACCTCGGGACAGGGAGGGATGGAGACCCAGTACTTC.

The chain is built from TRBV29-1 and TRBJ2-1; D perhaps matches TRBD2 (6 bases). The CDR3 spans 16 residues. Trimming left V 7 bases short and J 0 bases short, with 19 bases between. Germline lookup yields CDR1 SQVTM and CDR2 ANQGSEA. CDR3 coding DNA: TGCAGCGCCGGAAAAGTAGCGGACCTCTCCTACAATGAGCAGTTCTTC. Protein: CSAGKVADLSYNEQFF.

The CDR3, as DNA: TGTGCCAGCAGTTTAGGGGCGGGGAGGGAGACCCAGTACTTC. This encodes CASSLGAGRETQYF. The J gene is TRBJ2-5, the V gene TRBV28; D perhaps matches TRBD2 (6 bases). The CDR3 extends over 14 amino acids. Germline CDR1 reads MDHEN; CDR2 reads SYDVKM. The V gene lost 2 bases and the J gene lost 5 bases, with 12 bases spanning the gap. Full variable domain (missing parts from reference TRBV28 and TRBJ2-5): DVKVTQSSRYLVKRTGEKVFLECVQDMDHENMFWYRQDPGLGLRLIYFSYDVKMKEKGDIPEGYSVSREKKERFSLILESASTNQTSMYLCASSLGAGRETQYFGPGTRLLVL.

V usage is TRBV2 and J usage is TRBJ2-1; 7 positions agree with TRBD2. Unmatched junction bases numbered 9, after V lost 7 bases and J lost 12 bases. The CDR3 runs to 12 residues. CDR1 is SNHLY, CDR2 FYNNEI, per germline. CDR3 region: CASNPGLDWQFF. The CDR3, as DNA: TGTGCCAGCAACCCAGGACTAGATTGGCAGTTCTTC.

This chain uses TRBV5-1 with TRBJ2-6; tentative D call: TRBD1 (5 bases). This CDR3 region has 18 residues. The V end was cut by 7 bases, the J end by 4 bases, with 24 bases between. Germline CDR1 SGHRS, CDR2 YFSETQ. Here the CDR3 reads CASCPEEPAQGGANVLTF. The CDR3 DNA reads as TGCGCCAGCTGCCCTGAGGAGCCTGCCCAGGGAGGGGCCAACGTCCTGACTTTC.

This clone was counted once. The J gene is TRBJ2-7, the V gene TRBV5-6, with a weak D call TRBD1 (5 bases). Per the germline V gene, CDR1 is SGHDT and CDR2 is YYEEEE. CDR3 length: 14 amino acids. V was pared by 7 bases and J by 4 bases, with 18 bases between. CDR3 DNA: TGTGCCAGCCGAACCCGTGGAAGGGGATACGAGCAGTACTTC. Translating gives CASRTRGRGYEQYF.

The chain has TRBV6-5 and TRBJ2-1, with no clear D. The CDR3 runs 13 residues. The germline V and J ends were trimmed by 5 bases and 1 base, with 6 bases remaining between them. The V gene's germline CDR1 is MNHEY and CDR2 SVGAGI. DNA for the CDR3: TGTGCCAGCAGTCGGAGATCCTACAATGAGCAGTTCTTC. Amino acid sequence: CASSRRSYNEQFF.

The chain employs TRBV19 and TRBJ1-5, with D unclear. Germline CDR1 reads LNHDA; CDR2 reads SQIVND (reference sequence). The CDR3 length is 15 residues. V lost 5 bases and J 0 bases, leaving 11 bases between the germline ends. CDR3 amino acids: CASSPAGVSNQPQHF. DNA for the CDR3: TGTGCCAGTAGTCCCGCCGGGGTTAGCAATCAGCCCCAGCATTTT.

J is TRBJ1-5 and V is TRBV15, with 9 bases matching TRBD1. Germline-derived CDR1 and CDR2 are LNHNV and YYDKDF (reference sequence). Unmatched junction bases numbered 6, after V lost 5 bases and J lost 1 base. The CDR3 is 16 amino acids. The CDR3 loop reads CATSRRQGVSNQPQHF. Here the CDR3 DNA reads TGTGCCACCAGCCGCCGACAGGGGGTAAGCAATCAGCCCCAGCATTTT. The whole variable domain, filled in from reference TRBV15 and TRBJ1-5, reads DAMVIQNPRYQVTQFGKPVTLSCSQTLNHNVMYWYQQKSSQAPKLLFHYYDKDFNNEADTPDNFQSRRPNTSFCFLDIRSPGLGDTAMYLCATSRRQGVSNQPQHFGDGTRLSIL.

In this sample, this clone turned up once. The chain is built from TRBV19 and TRBJ2-1; 11 nucleotides match TRBD2. Trimming removed 6 bases from V and 7 bases from J; junction bases left unmatched: 8. The CDR3 runs to 15 residues. Germline CDR1 is LNHDA and CDR2 is SQIVND (reference sequence). DNA for the CDR3: TGTGCCAGTAGGACTAGCGGGGTTAGGGGAAATGAGCAGTTCTTC. This translates into CASRTSGVRGNEQFF.

The genes are TRBV28 and TRBJ1-2; the match to TRBD1 covers 9 bases. The ends lost 4 bases at V and 3 bases at J; junction bases unmatched: 6. The CDR3 consists of 15 residues. Germline V CDR1 and CDR2: MDHEN, SYDVKM. This chain's CDR3 is CASSSRGTGYYGYTF. For the CDR3, the DNA is TGTGCCAGCAGTTCAAGGGGGACAGGGTACTATGGCTACACCTTC.

The chain couples TRBV27 to TRBJ1-5, with D possibly being TRBD1 (6 bases). Per the germline V gene, CDR1 is MNHEY and CDR2 is SMNVEV (reference sequence). The length of the CDR3 is 17 residues. Trimming pared 2 bases from V and 0 bases from J, leaving 14 bases between. The CDR3 DNA is TGTGCCAGCAGTTTAAGGGGAGGGGGTTATAGCAATCAGCCCCAGCATTTT. This translates into CASSLRGGGYSNQPQHF.

The rearrangement joins TRBV28 to TRBJ1-1; D gene unclear. The CDR3 runs to 12 residues. CDR1 and CDR2 from the germline V gene are MDHEN and SYDVKM. V was cut by 6 bases and J by 4 bases, with 9 bases left in between. The CDR3 DNA reads TGTGCCAGCAGGGAGGAGGTCACTGAAGCTTTCTTT. Its protein product is CASREEVTEAFF.

The chain combines TRBV29-1 with TRBJ2-1; D unclear. Trimming removed 5 bases from V and 4 bases from J, with 3 bases in between. The germline V gene has CDR1 SQVTM and CDR2 ANQGSEA. This CDR3 has 10 amino acids. DNA for the CDR3: TGCAGCGTTTCATACAATGAGCAGTTCTTC. Protein sequence: CSVSYNEQFF.

The chain uses TRBV6-1 and TRBJ1-2; TRBD1 might be the D (6 bases). Germline V gives CDR1 MNHNS, CDR2 SASEGT. The CDR3 runs to 14 residues. V was shortened by 2 bases and J by 5 bases, with 12 bases between the two germline ends. CDR3 protein: CASSERGYAYGYTF. The DNA of the CDR3 is TGTGCCAGCAGTGAAAGGGGGTACGCTTATGGCTACACCTTC.